This is a list of T cell receptor beta chains from one sample in a study of shared T cell receptors in the human thymus. The data were produced by immunoSEQ multiplex PCR, yet TCRdb's version contains in-frame clones alone and is incomplete. The data show fewer than 700,000 clones, approximately 87% seen once. Separately, the same data were catalogued under a study of human thymus T cells.

The sequenced sample consisted of thymocytes. These TCRs come from a boy younger than two with a congenital heart defect. Both conserved end residues are part of each CDR3. The D gene is left open where the match is weak.

j_call	v_call	d_call	cdr3_nt	cdr3_aa
TRBJ2-2	TRBV30	TRBD2	TGTGCCTGGAGTGTACCGGAACTAGCGGGCGGGATCGGGGAGCTGTTTTTT	CAWSVPELAGGIGELFF
TRBJ1-3	TRBV7-9	.	TGTGCCAGCAGCCCCCGCGGGGGCTATCCTGGAAACACCATATATTTT	CASSPRGGYPGNTIYF
TRBJ2-3	TRBV4-3	TRBD2	TGCGCCAGCAGCCAAGTGGAAGGGATAAGCGGGACCTCCACAGATACGCAGTATTTT	CASSQVEGISGTSTDTQYF
TRBJ2-7	TRBV4-2	TRBD2	TGTGCCAGCAGCCCCCTACTGACTAGCCATCGAGGGGAGCAGTACTTC	CASSPLLTSHRGEQYF
TRBJ2-6	TRBV5-6	.	TGTGCCAGCAGCTTGGTGGCAGGGATGGGGGCCAACGTCCTGACTTTC	CASSLVAGMGANVLTF
TRBJ2-5	TRBV7-6	TRBD2	TGTGCCAGCAGCTTAGTAGCGGGATTGCGTCCGCCCCAAGAGACCCAGTACTTC	CASSLVAGLRPPQETQYF
TRBJ2-1	TRBV5-6	.	TGTGCCAGCAGCTTGAATGCACAGGGTGTTGATGAGCAGTTCTTC	CASSLNAQGVDEQFF
TRBJ2-5	TRBV7-2	TRBD1	TGTGCCAGCAGCTTAGGGACAGGGGGGGAGGAAGAGACCCAGTACTTC	CASSLGTGGEEETQYF
TRBJ2-3	TRBV7-2	TRBD1	TGTGCCAGCAGCTTAGGGACAGGGGGCGCAGATACGCAGTATTTT	CASSLGTGGADTQYF
TRBJ2-3	TRBV27	TRBD2	TGTGCCAGCAGACGCAAGGGACTAGAGAGTCCCACAGATACGCAGTATTTT	CASRRKGLESPTDTQYF